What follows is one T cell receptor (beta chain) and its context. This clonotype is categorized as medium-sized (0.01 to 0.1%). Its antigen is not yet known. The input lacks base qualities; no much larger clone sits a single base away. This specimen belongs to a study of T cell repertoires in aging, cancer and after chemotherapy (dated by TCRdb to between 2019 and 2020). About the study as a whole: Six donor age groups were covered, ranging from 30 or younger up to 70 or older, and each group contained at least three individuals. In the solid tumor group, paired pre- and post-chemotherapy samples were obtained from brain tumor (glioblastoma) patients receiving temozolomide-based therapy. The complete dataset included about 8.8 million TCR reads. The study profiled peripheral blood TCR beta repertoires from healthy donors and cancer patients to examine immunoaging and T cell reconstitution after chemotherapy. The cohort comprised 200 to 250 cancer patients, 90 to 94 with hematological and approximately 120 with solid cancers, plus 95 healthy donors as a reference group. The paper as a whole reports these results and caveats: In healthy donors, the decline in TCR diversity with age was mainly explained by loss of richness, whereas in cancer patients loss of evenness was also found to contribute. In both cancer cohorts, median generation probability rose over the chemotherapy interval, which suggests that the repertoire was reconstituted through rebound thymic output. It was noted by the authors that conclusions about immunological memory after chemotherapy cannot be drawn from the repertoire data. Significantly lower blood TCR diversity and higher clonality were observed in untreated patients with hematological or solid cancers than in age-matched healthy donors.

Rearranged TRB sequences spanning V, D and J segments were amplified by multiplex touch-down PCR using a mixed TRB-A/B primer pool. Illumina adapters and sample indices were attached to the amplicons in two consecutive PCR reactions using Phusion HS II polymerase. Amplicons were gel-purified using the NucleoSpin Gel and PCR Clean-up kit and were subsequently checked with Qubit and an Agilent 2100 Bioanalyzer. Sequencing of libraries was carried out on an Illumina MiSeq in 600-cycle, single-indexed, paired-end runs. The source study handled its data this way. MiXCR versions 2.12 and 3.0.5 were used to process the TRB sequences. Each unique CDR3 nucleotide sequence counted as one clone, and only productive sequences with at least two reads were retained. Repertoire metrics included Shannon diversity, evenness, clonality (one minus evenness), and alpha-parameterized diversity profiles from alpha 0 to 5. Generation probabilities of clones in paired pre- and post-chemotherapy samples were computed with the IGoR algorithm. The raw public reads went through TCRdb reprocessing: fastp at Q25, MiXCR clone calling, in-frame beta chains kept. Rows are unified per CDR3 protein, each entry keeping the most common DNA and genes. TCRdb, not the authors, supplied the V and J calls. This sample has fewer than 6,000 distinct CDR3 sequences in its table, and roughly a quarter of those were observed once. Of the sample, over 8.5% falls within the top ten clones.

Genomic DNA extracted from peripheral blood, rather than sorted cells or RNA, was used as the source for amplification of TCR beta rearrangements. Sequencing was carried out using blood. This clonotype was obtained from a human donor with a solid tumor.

The nucleotide sequence is given as TGTGCCAGCAGCTTGGGGGGCTACTATGGCTACACCTTC. Protein translation: CASSLGGYYGYTF. Recombination connected TRBV7-2 to TRBJ1-2, and possibly TRBD1, on 6 matching bases. From its cysteine to its phenylalanine, the CDR3 spans 13 amino acids. The DNA shown is the 39-base CDR3, in frame from base 1. The germline V gene sets CDR1 to SGHTA and CDR2 to FQGNSA. V is shortened by 3 bases, J by 3 bases, and the region joining them spans 8 bases.